This T cell receptor (beta chain) was found in a study of Ad26.COV2.S vaccination and SARS-CoV-2 variants. About the research overall: By the intramuscular route, Ad26.COV2.S was given once, or twice 56 days apart.

Libraries were prepared by immunoSEQ multiplex PCR; TCRdb keeps only in-frame clonotypes and omits some of them. Among hundreds of thousands of clones listed, around 87% were seen once. Stated treatment: about 20 received Ad26.COV2.S at low or high dose, single or two shots; 5 received placebo; per-sample allocation not given. Following the first vaccine or placebo injection, samples were taken on day 63. The donor was a Boston adult aged 18-55 years. An Ad26 vector carrying the Wuhan-strain SARS-CoV-2 spike served as the vaccine. This material consisted of peripheral blood, taken in a trial of Ad26.COV2.S vaccine versus placebo. This receptor was taken from a person between 18 and 65 years old who received the Ad26.COV2.S COVID-19 vaccine or a placebo.

CDR3 protein: CASSEGTSGGANEQFF. The CDR3, as DNA: TGTGCCAGCAGTGAGGGGACTAGCGGGGGGGCCAATGAGCAGTTCTTC. The chain links TRBV6-4 to TRBJ2-1, with TRBD2 matching over 16 bases. Germline V CDR1 and CDR2: MRHNA, SNTAGT. The CDR3 sequence is 16 residues long. V trimming: 3 bases; J trimming: 6 bases; junction bases outside the gene matches: 2.